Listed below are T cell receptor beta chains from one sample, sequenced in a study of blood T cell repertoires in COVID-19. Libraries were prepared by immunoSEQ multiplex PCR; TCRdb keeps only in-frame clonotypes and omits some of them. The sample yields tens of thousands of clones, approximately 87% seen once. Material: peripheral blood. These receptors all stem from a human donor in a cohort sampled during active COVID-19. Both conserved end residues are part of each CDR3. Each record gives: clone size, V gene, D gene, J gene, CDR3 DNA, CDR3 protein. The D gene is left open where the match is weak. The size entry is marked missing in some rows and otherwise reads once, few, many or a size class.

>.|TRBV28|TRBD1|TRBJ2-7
TGTGCCAGCAGTTCAGGGACAGCCGCCTACGAGCAGTACTTC
CASSSGTAAYEQYF
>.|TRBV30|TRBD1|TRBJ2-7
TGTGCCTGGAGCCCAGGACAGGACGAGCAGTACTTC
CAWSPGQDEQYF
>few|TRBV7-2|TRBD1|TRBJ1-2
TGTGCCAGCAGCTTAGGGGACAGCGACGGCTACACCTTC
CASSLGDSDGYTF
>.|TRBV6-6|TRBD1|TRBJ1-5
TGTGCCAGCACCCCTATAAAAGGGCAGGGGGCTGAGCCCCAGCATTTT
CASTPIKGQGAEPQHF
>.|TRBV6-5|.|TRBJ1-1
TGTGCCAGCACCTGGGGGGGGAACACTGAAGCTTTCTTT
CASTWGGNTEAFF
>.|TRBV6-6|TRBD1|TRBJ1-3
TGTGCCAGCGGGACAGGGAACACCATATATTTT
CASGTGNTIYF
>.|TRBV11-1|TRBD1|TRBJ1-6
TGTGCCAGCAGCAAAACGGGACAGGGATCTTCACCCCTCCACTTT
CASSKTGQGSSPLHF
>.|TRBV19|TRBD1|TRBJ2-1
TGTGCCAGTAGTTCTACAGGGGGAGTTTACAATGAGCAGTTCTTC
CASSSTGGVYNEQFF
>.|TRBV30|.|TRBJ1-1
TGTGCCTGGAGTGTGGCCATCATGAACACTGAAGCTTTCTTT
CAWSVAIMNTEAFF
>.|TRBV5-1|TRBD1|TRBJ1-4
TGCGCCAGCAGCTACGGACAGGGTGATGAAAAACTGTTTTTT
CASSYGQGDEKLFF
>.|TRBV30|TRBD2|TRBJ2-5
TGTGCCTGGAGTGGTTGGGGGGGTGAGACCCAGTACTTC
CAWSGWGGETQYF
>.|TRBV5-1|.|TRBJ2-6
TGCGCCAGCAGCTCCGGCGGGGGCAGCTCTGGGGCCAACGTCCTGACTTTC
CASSSGGGSSGANVLTF
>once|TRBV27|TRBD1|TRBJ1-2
TGTGCCAGCAGTGCCCTCCATAGCAGGGGGTGGAATGGCTACACCTTC
CASSALHSRGWNGYTF
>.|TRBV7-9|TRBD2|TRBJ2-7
TGTGCCAGCAGCCCGGGAGGGATCTACGAGCAGTACTTC
CASSPGGIYEQYF
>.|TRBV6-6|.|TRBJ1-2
TGTGCCAGCAGTCACGACACTTATGGCTACACCTTC
CASSHDTYGYTF
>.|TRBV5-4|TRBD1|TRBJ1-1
TGTGCCAGCAGCCCCGGAGGGGGCCTCACTGAAGCTTTCTTT
CASSPGGGLTEAFF
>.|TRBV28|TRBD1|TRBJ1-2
TGTGCCTACAAACAGGGGCCTAACTATGGCTACACCTTC
CAYKQGPNYGYTF
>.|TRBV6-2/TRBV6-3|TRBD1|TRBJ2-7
TGTGCCAGCAGTGACGGGACAGGAGCTTACGAGCAGTACTTC
CASSDGTGAYEQYF
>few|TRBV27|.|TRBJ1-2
TGTGCAGTCGGTGAGGGCGGCTACACCTTC
CAVGEGGYTF
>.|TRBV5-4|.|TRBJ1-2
TGTGCCAGCAGCTTGGACGGGAGGGCTAACTATGGCTACACCTTC
CASSLDGRANYGYTF
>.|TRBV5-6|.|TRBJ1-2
TGTGCCAGCAGCTCGGGAGGGGAAGTTTATGGCTACACCTTC
CASSSGGEVYGYTF
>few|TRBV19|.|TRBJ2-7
TGTGCCAGTAGTATGCAGGGGTTCCCCTACGAGCAGTACTTC
CASSMQGFPYEQYF
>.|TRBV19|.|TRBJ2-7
TGTGCCAGTACCGATCGGGGAAGGAGTCCCTACGAGCAGTACTTC
CASTDRGRSPYEQYF
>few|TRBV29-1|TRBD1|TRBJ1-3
TGCAGCGGGACAGGGGGCAGCGACATATATTTT
CSGTGGSDIYF
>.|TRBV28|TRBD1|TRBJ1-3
TGTGCCAGCAGTTCAGCTGGGACAGGGGGAAACACCATATATTTT
CASSSAGTGGNTIYF
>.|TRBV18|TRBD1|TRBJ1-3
TGTGCCAGCTCACCAAAGACAGGGGGTCTTACTGGAAACACCATATATTTT
CASSPKTGGLTGNTIYF
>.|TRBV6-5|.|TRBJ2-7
TGTGCCAGCAGTTACTCTCCCCCCGGGAGCTACGAGCAGTACTTC
CASSYSPPGSYEQYF
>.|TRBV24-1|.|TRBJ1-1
TGTGCCACCAGTGATGGGGGGGGGACGAACACTGAAGCTTTCTTT
CATSDGGGTNTEAFF
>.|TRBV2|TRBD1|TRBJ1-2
TGTGCCAGCATTCTGGACAGGGGTGAATCCTATGGCTACACCTTC
CASILDRGESYGYTF
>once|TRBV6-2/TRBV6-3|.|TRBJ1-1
TGTGCCAGCAGTTCCACTCTGAACACTGAAGCTTTCTTT
CASSSTLNTEAFF
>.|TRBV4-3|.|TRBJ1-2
TGCGCCAGCAGCCTCGGGAGGGGGGATGGCTACACCTTC
CASSLGRGDGYTF
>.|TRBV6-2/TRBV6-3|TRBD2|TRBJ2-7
TGTGCCAGCAGTTACCTGGCGGGGGGTTCGTACGAGCAGTACTTC
CASSYLAGGSYEQYF
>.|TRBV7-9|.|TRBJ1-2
TGTGCCAGCAGCTTATTCAGGGCCGATGGCTACACCTTC
CASSLFRADGYTF
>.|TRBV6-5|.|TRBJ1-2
TGTGCCAGCTCCCCTTCCGGACAGAAGTCTGGCTACACCTTC
CASSPSGQKSGYTF
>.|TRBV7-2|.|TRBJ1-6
TGTGCCAGCAGCTTGACACTCTATAATTCACCCCTCCACTTT
CASSLTLYNSPLHF
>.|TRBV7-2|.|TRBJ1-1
TGTGCCAGCAGCCCAAGCGCCCAGGGATTCGCTGAAGCTTTCTTT
CASSPSAQGFAEAFF
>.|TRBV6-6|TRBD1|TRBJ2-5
TGTGCCAGCAGTACGGGGACAGTGAAACAAGAGACCCAGTACTTC
CASSTGTVKQETQYF
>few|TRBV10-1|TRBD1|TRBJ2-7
TGCGCCAGCAGTGAGTCAGGGACAGGGTCGGTCGAGCAGTACTTC
CASSESGTGSVEQYF
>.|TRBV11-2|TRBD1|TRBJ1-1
TGTGCCAGCAGTCGAACAGGGGGCCTAAACATTTTCTTT
CASSRTGGLNIFF
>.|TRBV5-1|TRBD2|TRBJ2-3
TGCGCCAGCAGGTATCTAGCGGGGTGGACAGATACGCAGTATTTT
CASRYLAGWTDTQYF
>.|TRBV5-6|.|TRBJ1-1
TGTGCCAGCAGCTTGGACAGTCTGATGAACACTGAAGCTTTCTTT
CASSLDSLMNTEAFF
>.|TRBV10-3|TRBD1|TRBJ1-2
TGTGCCATCAGGAGGACAGGGACGGGTTATGGCTACACCTTC
CAIRRTGTGYGYTF